The 3 T cell receptor beta chains below all came from one sample that was sequenced in a study of blood T cells in healthy people across ages. The second PCR ran roughly 7 to 12 cycles with a sample-barcoded 5' primer and J-beta primers. TCRdb re-called the 5' RACE reads through MiXCR, storing one row per CDR3 protein. The sample has 780,000 or so distinct CDR3 sequences; around 25% are singletons. The data were also submitted as part of a second study, on T cells of mothers and their children.

The material sequenced was blood. The receptors were sampled from a boy between 10 and 17 years old in good health.

This clonotype has a handful of counts. This chain connects TRBV4-1 to TRBJ2-5; 7 bases align to TRBD2. The tail of the sequence fits TRBJ2-7 better, so the J call may be wrong. The germline V gene encodes CDR1 MGHRA and CDR2 YSYEKL. This CDR3 comprises 14 residues. CDR3 nucleotide sequence: TGCGCCAGCAGCCAAGAGGGACTATCGTTCGAGCAGTACTTC. Its protein product is CASSQEGLSFEQYF.

The rearrangement links TRBV14 to TRBJ2-2; TRBD2 matches 7 bases. This CDR3 has 16 amino acids. Germline CDR1 is SGHDN and CDR2 is FVKESK. V was pared by 4 bases and J by 1 base, with 6 bases of the junction left unmatched. The CDR3 nucleotides read TGTGCCAGCAGCCCCCAAGCGGGATTGAACACCGGGGAGCTGTTTTTT. This translates into CASSPQAGLNTGELFF.

The chain recombines TRBV7-2 with TRBJ2-5; 12 positions match TRBD2. The CDR3 loop spans 16 amino acids. With 4 bases clipped from V and 1 base from J, the junction kept 4 bases outside the gene matches. CDR1 is SGHTA and CDR2 is FQGNSA in the germline V gene. The CDR3 protein is CASSSGLAGLQETQYF. DNA of the CDR3: TGTGCCAGCAGCTCCGGACTAGCGGGGCTCCAAGAGACCCAGTACTTC.